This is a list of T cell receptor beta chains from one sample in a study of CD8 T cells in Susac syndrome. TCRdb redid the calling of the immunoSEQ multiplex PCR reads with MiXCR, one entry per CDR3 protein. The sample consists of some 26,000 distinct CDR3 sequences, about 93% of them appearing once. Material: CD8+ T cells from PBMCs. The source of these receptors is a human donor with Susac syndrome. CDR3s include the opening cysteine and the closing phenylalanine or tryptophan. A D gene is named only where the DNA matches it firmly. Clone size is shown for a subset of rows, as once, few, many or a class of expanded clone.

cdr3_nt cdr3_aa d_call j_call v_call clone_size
TGTGCCAGCAGTGAAGCTTATGGCTACACCTTC CASSEAYGYTF NA TRBJ1-2 TRBV25-1 NA
TGCAGCGTTAAAAGGGACCTCACCTCCTACAATGAGCAGTTCTTC CSVKRDLTSYNEQFF NA TRBJ2-1 TRBV29-1 NA
TGTGCCAGTAGTTTGGGATATCAGAACACTGAAGCTTTCTTT CASSLGYQNTEAFF NA TRBJ1-1 TRBV19 once
TGCGCCAGCAGCTTAACCCCGGGACAGGCGACTTCTGGGGCCAACGTCCTGACTTTC CASSLTPGQATSGANVLTF TRBD1 TRBJ2-6 TRBV5-1 NA
TGTGCCAGCAGCTCGCACGGGACGGGCCCCCAAGAGTCCGGGGAGCTGTTTTTT CASSSHGTGPQESGELFF NA TRBJ2-2 TRBV7-3 NA
TGTGCCAGCAGTACCGGACCCCAGCGGGACACCGGGGAGCTGTTTTTT CASSTGPQRDTGELFF NA TRBJ2-2 TRBV25-1 NA
TGCAGCGTTGCCCAAGGAGCGACAGTTACCGGGGAGCTGTTTTTT CSVAQGATVTGELFF NA TRBJ2-2 TRBV29-1 once
TGTGCCAGCAGCACCCAGGACAGGGCAAGTGACGAGCAGTACTTC CASSTQDRASDEQYF TRBD1 TRBJ2-7 TRBV12-3/TRBV12-4 NA
TGCGCCAGCAGTCGCGGGGCCCAAGAGACCCAGTACTTC CASSRGAQETQYF NA TRBJ2-5 TRBV10-1 NA
TGTGCCAGCGCGGACAGGGGGAAGAAGGGTACTGAAGCTTTCTTT CASADRGKKGTEAFF TRBD1 TRBJ1-1 TRBV28 NA
TGTGCCAGCAGTTTAATAGGCCAGGCCCAGCATTTT CASSLIGQAQHF NA TRBJ1-5 TRBV27 NA
TGTGCCAGCAGCTCGACCGGGACAGGGAGCTATGGCTACACCTTC CASSSTGTGSYGYTF TRBD1 TRBJ1-2 TRBV7-9 NA
TGCGCCAGCAGCCAAGAATCCGTCCCTTCATATGGCTACACCTTC CASSQESVPSYGYTF NA TRBJ1-2 TRBV4-1 NA
TGTGCCAGCAGTTACTCTAGTGACAGAGAACGTCACGCCTACGAGCAGTACTTC CASSYSSDRERHAYEQYF NA TRBJ2-7 TRBV6-5 NA
TGCGCCAGCAGCCACGGACAGGGGGCGGGGAACATTCAGTACTTC CASSHGQGAGNIQYF TRBD1 TRBJ2-4 TRBV4-3 NA
TGTGCCAGCAGTGGGGACAGGGTTCAGTACTTC CASSGDRVQYF TRBD1 TRBJ2-7 TRBV6-1 NA
TGTGCCAGCAGTTTTTTTGGGGGCGCGGAGACCCAGTACTTC CASSFFGGAETQYF NA TRBJ2-5 TRBV27 NA
TGTGCCAGCTTACCTAATGGACAGTTCTACGAGCAGTACTTC CASLPNGQFYEQYF NA TRBJ2-7 TRBV28 NA
TGTGCCAGCAGTTTATTGGTGGGGGAGCAGTACTTC CASSLLVGEQYF NA TRBJ2-7 TRBV28 NA
TGTGCCAGCAGCAAAGCGCCGGGGAGCTCCTACAATGAGCAGTTCTTC CASSKAPGSSYNEQFF NA TRBJ2-1 TRBV21-1 NA
TGTGCCAGCAGTTACTCGAGAAGGACGATCGGGACACCCCTCACAGATACGCAGTATTTT CASSYSRRTIGTPLTDTQYF NA TRBJ2-3 TRBV6-2/TRBV6-3 NA
TGTGCCAGCAGTGAAGGGACCGCCTACGAGCAGTACTTC CASSEGTAYEQYF NA TRBJ2-7 TRBV2 NA
TGTGCCAGTAGCCCCCGACAGGGTATTCGGGACACCGGGGAGCTGTTTTTT CASSPRQGIRDTGELFF TRBD1 TRBJ2-2 TRBV19 NA
TGCAGTGCCACCCACCGGGACAGGCTCTACGAGCAGTACTTC CSATHRDRLYEQYF TRBD1 TRBJ2-7 TRBV20-1 NA
TGTGCCTGGAAGGAAGTTGAGCAGTTCTTC CAWKEVEQFF NA TRBJ2-1 TRBV30 NA
TGCAGCGCTATAGCGGGGCAACCCTACGAGCAGTACTTC CSAIAGQPYEQYF TRBD2 TRBJ2-7 TRBV29-1 NA
TGTGCCAGCAGCCCGACAGGGGATGGCTACACCTTC CASSPTGDGYTF TRBD1 TRBJ1-2 TRBV7-9 NA
TGTGCCAGCAGCCGGAGGGGGGACTCACCCCTCCACTTT CASSRRGDSPLHF NA TRBJ1-6 TRBV7-9 NA
TGTGCCAGCAGTTTTGCCAGGGAGGGAGTCAATGAGCAGTTCTTC CASSFAREGVNEQFF TRBD2 TRBJ2-1 TRBV28 NA
TGTGCCAGCAGTTTATCGGTCCCGTTTAATGAAAAACTGTTTTTT CASSLSVPFNEKLFF NA TRBJ1-4 TRBV28 NA
TGTGCCAGCAGCCACAGCAGAATCTATGGCTACACCTTC CASSHSRIYGYTF NA TRBJ1-2 TRBV14 NA
TGTGCCAGCACCCCCGGAGAGACCCAGTACTTC CASTPGETQYF NA TRBJ2-5 TRBV2 NA
TGTGCCAGCAGCAATAGCGGGGGCGGAGATACGCAGTATTTT CASSNSGGGDTQYF TRBD2 TRBJ2-3 TRBV7-3 NA
TGTGCCAGCAGCCCATACACCAGTGAAGGCTACGAGCAGTACTTC CASSPYTSEGYEQYF NA TRBJ2-7 TRBV7-9 NA
TGTGCCAGCAGAAAATGGGGTAACACTGAAGCTTTCTTT CASRKWGNTEAFF NA TRBJ1-1 TRBV28 NA
TGTGCCAGCAGCGTAACCCCGAACAGGGCCGACTATGGCTACACCTTC CASSVTPNRADYGYTF NA TRBJ1-2 TRBV9 NA
TGTGCCAGTAGTATATGGTCACGGGGGCCCCAAGAGACCCAGTACTTC CASSIWSRGPQETQYF NA TRBJ2-5 TRBV19 NA
TGCGCCAGCAGCCTCCTGAGTAGGGGCGGCACTGAAGCTTTCTTT CASSLLSRGGTEAFF NA TRBJ1-1 TRBV5-1 NA
TGTGCCAGCAGTTTAGGGAAGGTGAATGAGCAGTTCTTC CASSLGKVNEQFF NA TRBJ2-1 TRBV12-3/TRBV12-4 NA
TGTGCCAGTGCCTTGGGACAGGTCGCGAATTCACCCCTCCACTTT CASALGQVANSPLHF TRBD1 TRBJ1-6 TRBV19 NA
TGTGCCAGCAGCGACGCTAGCGGGGGGGCCAGAACCGGGGAGCTGTTTTTT CASSDASGGARTGELFF TRBD2 TRBJ2-2 TRBV9 NA
TGCGCCAGCAGCCAAGATACCACGGGGGAGCAGTACTTC CASSQDTTGEQYF NA TRBJ2-7 TRBV4-3 NA
TGTGCCAGCACCTCCTCCTACAGCAATCAGCCCCAGCATTTT CASTSSYSNQPQHF NA TRBJ1-5 TRBV6-2/TRBV6-3 NA
TGTGCCAGCAGCCCCGGGACAGGGGAAGCTTTCTTT CASSPGTGEAFF TRBD1 TRBJ1-1 TRBV7-9 NA
TGTGCCACCAGTGATTTGACACAGGGGGCAATCGAGCAGTACTTC CATSDLTQGAIEQYF TRBD1 TRBJ2-7 TRBV24-1 NA
TGTGCCAGCAGCTTAGCGGCAGGGGTGCGCTACGAGCAGTACTTC CASSLAAGVRYEQYF NA TRBJ2-7 TRBV7-9 once
TGTGCCAGCAGTGTTTCAGGCGCACCTACCTACGAGCAGTACTTC CASSVSGAPTYEQYF NA TRBJ2-7 TRBV7-9 NA